This record concerns one T cell receptor beta chain sequence. No antigen is known for it. Sorted-subset replicate PCR reactions were performed with 200 ng DNA, corresponding to some 32,000 T cell genomes. Only in-frame clones appear in the TCRdb table, and some are missing; sequencing was by immunoSEQ multiplex PCR. The sample shows about 2 million clones, approximately 94% of them seen only once. The data belong to a study of shared clonotypes between healthy human individuals. Study background: Aged between 18 and 49, the donors were two women and a few men.

CDR1 and CDR2 (germline): MNHNS, SASEGT. V shed 5 bases, J shed 2 bases, and the junction held 8 bases outside the gene matches. The CDR3 length is 15 residues. Only CD45RO-negative cells positively selected for CCR7 counted as naive CD8 cells, so terminally differentiated effector memory CD45RA+ cells were excluded. Study observations and caveats: Rarefaction analysis demonstrated incomplete sorted-subset sequencing notwithstanding large depth.

The receptor comes from a man aged 18-30 years in good health. Sample: naive CD8+ T cells sorted from blood. V usage is TRBV6-1 and J usage is TRBJ2-7; 8 bases line up with TRBD1. CDR3 nucleotide sequence: TGTGCCAGCAGTTTGGTAGACAGGGGAACCTACGAGCAGTACTTC. Amino acid sequence: CASSLVDRGTYEQYF.